The source of this TCR beta chain is a study of T cell repertoires in cytomegalovirus infection. Study overall: The study used recently identified HLA-C-restricted and well-studied HLA-B-restricted CMV epitopes.

TCRdb re-called the reads through MiXCR, storing one row per CDR3 protein. This table has approximately 390,000 distinct CDR3 sequences, around a third appearing once. This clonotype was seen just once. Its cognate antigen is unknown. Looked up from germline, CDR1 is SQVTM and CDR2 is ANQGSEA. This CDR3 is 14 amino acids long. After removal of 4 bases from V and 7 bases from J, the junction contained 5 bases not matched to a gene. Sequenced here: cultured PBMCs, sampled from culture after CMV antigen stimulation. This sequence joins TRBV29-1 and TRBJ2-1, with 12 bases lining up with TRBD1. The receptor was isolated from a human donor in good health (CMV status not recorded). Some clones in this sample may be carry-over from other donors' samples. The CDR3 loop is CSVGRGQGANEQFF. The CDR3 DNA reads TGCAGCGTTGGTCGGGGACAGGGGGCGAATGAGCAGTTCTTC.